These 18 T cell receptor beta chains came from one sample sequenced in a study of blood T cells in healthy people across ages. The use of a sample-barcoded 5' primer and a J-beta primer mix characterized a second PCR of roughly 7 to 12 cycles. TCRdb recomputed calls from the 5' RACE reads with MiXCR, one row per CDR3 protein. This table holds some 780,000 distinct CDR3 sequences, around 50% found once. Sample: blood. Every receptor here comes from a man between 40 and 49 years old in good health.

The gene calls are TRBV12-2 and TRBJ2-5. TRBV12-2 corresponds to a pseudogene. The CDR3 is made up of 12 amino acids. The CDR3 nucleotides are TGTGCAAGTCGCTTAGCGCGAGAGACCCAGTACTTC. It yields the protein CASRLARETQYF.

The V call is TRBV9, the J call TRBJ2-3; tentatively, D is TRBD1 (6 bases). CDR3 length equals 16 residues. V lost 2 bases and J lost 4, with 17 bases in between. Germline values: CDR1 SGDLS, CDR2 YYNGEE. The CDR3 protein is CASSVFDQGLSDTQYF. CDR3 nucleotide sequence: TGTGCCAGCAGCGTTTTCGATCAGGGGCTTTCAGATACGCAGTATTTT.

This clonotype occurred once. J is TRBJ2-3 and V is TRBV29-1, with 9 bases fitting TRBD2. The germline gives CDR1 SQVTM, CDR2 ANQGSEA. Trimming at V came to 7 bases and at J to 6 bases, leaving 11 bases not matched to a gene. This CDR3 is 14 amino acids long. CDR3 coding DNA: TGCAGCGGCCGATCTAGCGGGGCAGGGGATACGCAGTATTTT. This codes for CSGRSSGAGDTQYF.

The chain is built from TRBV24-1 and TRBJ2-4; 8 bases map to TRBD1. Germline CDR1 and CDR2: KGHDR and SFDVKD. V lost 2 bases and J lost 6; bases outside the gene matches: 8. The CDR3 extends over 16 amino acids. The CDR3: CATSDSKPGQANIQYF. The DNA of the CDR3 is TGTGCCACCAGTGATTCAAAGCCGGGACAGGCAAACATTCAGTACTTC.

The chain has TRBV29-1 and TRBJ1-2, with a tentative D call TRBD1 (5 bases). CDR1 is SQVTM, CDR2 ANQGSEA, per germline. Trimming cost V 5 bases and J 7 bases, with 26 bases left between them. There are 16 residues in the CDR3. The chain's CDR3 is CSVHYTFDLRGVGYTF. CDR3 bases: TGCAGCGTTCACTATACATTTGATCTTCGGGGCGTTGGCTACACCTTC.

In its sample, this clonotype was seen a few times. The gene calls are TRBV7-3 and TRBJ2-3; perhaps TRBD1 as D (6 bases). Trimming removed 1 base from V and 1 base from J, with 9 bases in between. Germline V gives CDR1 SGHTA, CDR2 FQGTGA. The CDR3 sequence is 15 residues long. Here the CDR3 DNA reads TGTGCCAGCAGCTTAAGGCCAGGGGGCACAGATACGCAGTATTTT. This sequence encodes CASSLRPGGTDTQYF.

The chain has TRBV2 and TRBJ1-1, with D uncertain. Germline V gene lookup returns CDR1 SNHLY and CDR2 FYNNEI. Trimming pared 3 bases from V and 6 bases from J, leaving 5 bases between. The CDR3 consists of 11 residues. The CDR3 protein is CASSDRPEAFF. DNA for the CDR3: TGTGCCAGCAGTGATCGCCCTGAAGCTTTCTTT.

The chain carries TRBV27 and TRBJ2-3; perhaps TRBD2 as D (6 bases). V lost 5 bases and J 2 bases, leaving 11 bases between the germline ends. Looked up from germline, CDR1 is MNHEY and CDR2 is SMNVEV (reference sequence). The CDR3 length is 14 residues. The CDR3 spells CASSVLAHTDTQYF. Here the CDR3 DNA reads TGTGCCAGCAGTGTGCTAGCGCACACAGATACGCAGTATTTT.

The CDR3 DNA is TGTGCCAGCAGCCAATCAGCGGGCAATGAGCAGTTCTTC. This sequence encodes CASSQSAGNEQFF. The chain employs TRBV14 and TRBJ2-1, with D maybe TRBD2 (6 bases). Trimming took off 2 bases at V and 6 bases at J, with 8 bases between the two ends. Germline V lookup: CDR1 SGHDN, CDR2 FVKESK. The length of the CDR3 is 13 residues.

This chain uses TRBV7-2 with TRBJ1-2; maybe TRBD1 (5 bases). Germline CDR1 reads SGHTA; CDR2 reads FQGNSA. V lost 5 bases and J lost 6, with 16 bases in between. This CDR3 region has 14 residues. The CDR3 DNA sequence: TGTGCCAGCAGCCCTCCCGGGGGGGATGATGGCTACACCTTC. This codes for CASSPPGGDDGYTF.

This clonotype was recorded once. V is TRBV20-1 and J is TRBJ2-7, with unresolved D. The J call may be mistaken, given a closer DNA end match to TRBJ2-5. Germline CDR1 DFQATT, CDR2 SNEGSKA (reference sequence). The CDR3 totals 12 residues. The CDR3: CSVRSVEETQYF. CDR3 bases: TGCAGTGTGCGGTCGGTGGAGGAGACCCAGTACTTC.

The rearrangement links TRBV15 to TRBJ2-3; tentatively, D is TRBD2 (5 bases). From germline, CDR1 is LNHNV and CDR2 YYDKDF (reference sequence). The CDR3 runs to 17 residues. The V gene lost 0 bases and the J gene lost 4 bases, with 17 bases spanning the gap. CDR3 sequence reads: CATSRDTLSLGADTQYF. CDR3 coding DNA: TGTGCCACCAGCAGAGACACACTCTCCCTCGGGGCAGATACGCAGTATTTT.

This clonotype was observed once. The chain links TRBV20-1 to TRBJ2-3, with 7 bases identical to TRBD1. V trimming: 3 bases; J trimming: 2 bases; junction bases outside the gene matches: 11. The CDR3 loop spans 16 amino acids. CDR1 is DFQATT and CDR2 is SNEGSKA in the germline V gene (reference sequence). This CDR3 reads CSARGLQGGVTDTQYF. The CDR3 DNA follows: TGCAGTGCTAGGGGGCTTCAAGGGGGCGTCACAGATACGCAGTATTTT.

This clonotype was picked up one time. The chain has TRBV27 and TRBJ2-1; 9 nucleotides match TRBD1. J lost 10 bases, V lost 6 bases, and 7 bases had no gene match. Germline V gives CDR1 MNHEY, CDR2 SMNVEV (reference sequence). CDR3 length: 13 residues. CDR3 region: CASRGQGLYEQFF. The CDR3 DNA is TGTGCCAGCAGGGGACAGGGTCTTTACGAGCAGTTCTTC.

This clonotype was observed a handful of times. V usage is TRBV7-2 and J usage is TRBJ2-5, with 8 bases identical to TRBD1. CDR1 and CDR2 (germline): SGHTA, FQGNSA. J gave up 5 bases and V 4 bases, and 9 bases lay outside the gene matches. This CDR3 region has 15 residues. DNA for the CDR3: TGTGCCAGCAGCTCCGAGGGGGACAGGTGGGAGACCCAGTACTTC. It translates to CASSSEGDRWETQYF.

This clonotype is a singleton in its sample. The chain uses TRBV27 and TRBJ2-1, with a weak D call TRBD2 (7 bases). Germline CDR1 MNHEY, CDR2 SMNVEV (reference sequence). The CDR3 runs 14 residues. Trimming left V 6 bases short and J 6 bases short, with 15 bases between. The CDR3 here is CASRPQGRGNEQFF. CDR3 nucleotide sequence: TGTGCCAGCAGGCCCCAGGGGAGGGGCAATGAGCAGTTCTTC.

The CDR3 DNA is TGTGCCAGCAGCCCGGTCTGGGGTGGCGAGCAGTACTTC. This sequence encodes CASSPVWGGEQYF. This sequence joins TRBV7-6 and TRBJ2-7; the D is unclear. CDR1 and CDR2 from the germline V gene are SGHVS and FNYEAQ. The CDR3 covers 13 residues. V lost 5 bases and J 6 bases, leaving 14 bases between the germline ends.

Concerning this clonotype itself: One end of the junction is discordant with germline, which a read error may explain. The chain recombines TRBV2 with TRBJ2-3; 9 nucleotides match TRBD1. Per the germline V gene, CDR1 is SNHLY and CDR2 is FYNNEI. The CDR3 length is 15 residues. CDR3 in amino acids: CASREDRGSADTQYF. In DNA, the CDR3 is TGTGCCAGCAGGGAAGACAGGGGGAGTGCAGATACGCAGTATTTT.